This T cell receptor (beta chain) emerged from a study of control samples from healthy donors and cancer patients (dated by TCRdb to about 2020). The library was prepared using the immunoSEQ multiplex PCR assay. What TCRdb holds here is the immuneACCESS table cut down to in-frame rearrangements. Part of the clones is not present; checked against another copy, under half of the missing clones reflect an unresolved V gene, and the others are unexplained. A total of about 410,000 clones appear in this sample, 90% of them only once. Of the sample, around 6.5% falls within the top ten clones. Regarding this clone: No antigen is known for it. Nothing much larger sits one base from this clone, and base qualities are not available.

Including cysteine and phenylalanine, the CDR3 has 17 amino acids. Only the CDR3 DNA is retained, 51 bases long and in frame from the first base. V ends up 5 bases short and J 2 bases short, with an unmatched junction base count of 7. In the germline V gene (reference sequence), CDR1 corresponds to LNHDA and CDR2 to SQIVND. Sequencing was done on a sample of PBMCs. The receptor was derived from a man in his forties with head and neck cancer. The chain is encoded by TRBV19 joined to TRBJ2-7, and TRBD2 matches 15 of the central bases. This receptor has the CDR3 CASSLGLAGGPAYEQYF. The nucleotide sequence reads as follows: TGTGCCAGTAGTTTGGGACTAGCGGGAGGCCCCGCCTACGAGCAGTACTTC.